Each of the 22 T cell receptor beta chains below was sequenced from the same sample in a study of early T cells in non-severe SARS-CoV-2 infection. TCRdb re-called the 5' RACE reads through MiXCR, storing one row per CDR3 protein. Of 80,000 or so distinct CDR3 sequences detected, 9.5% to 15% appear once; the ten largest clones hold approximately 3.6%. The sequenced sample was whole blood. The receptors derive from an adult who was a healthcare worker with PCR-confirmed SARS-CoV-2 infection or an uninfected control (not recorded which).

There are a few counts of this clonotype. V usage is TRBV12-3 or TRBV12-4 and J usage is TRBJ1-2, with 8 nucleotides matching TRBD1. The CDR3 runs 16 residues. With 5 bases clipped from V and 4 bases from J, the junction kept 12 bases outside the gene matches. The CDR3 DNA sequence: TGTGCCAGCAGTCGGGCTGGGACAGGAGGGGCCTATGGCTACACCTTC. Amino acids: CASSRAGTGGAYGYTF.

The chain is built from TRBV6-4 and TRBJ2-2; unclear D gene. This CDR3 is built from 13 residues. Germline CDR1 and CDR2: MRHNA and SNTAGT. Trimming stripped 2 bases from V and 5 bases from J, with 6 bases between. CDR3: CASSDVGTGELFF. The CDR3 bases are TGTGCCAGCAGTGACGTGGGAACCGGGGAGCTGTTTTTT.

This clonotype was picked up a small number of times. The chain carries TRBV14 and TRBJ2-3, with a possible D match to TRBD2 (6 bases). The CDR3 extends over 14 amino acids. V was cut by 4 bases and J by 4 bases, with 12 bases left in between. Germline CDR1 SGHDN, CDR2 FVKESK. The CDR3 region is CASSPAGLADTQYF. DNA of the CDR3: TGTGCCAGCAGCCCGGCGGGGCTTGCAGATACGCAGTATTTT.

With respect to this clonotype: The junction shows a germline mismatch at one end, possibly a read error. This chain connects TRBV5-6 to TRBJ2-1, with D tentatively TRBD1 (5 bases). Germline-derived CDR1 and CDR2 are SGHDT and YYEEEE. There are 15 residues in the CDR3. Here the CDR3 reads CVSSLYGFDKGEQFF. In nucleotides, the CDR3 is TGTGTCAGCAGCTTATACGGATTTGATAAGGGGGAGCAGTTCTTC.

The chain links TRBV28 to TRBJ1-1, with D possibly TRBD1 on 6 matching bases. CDR1 is MDHEN, CDR2 SYDVKM, per germline. V lost 7 bases, J lost 11 bases, and 17 bases lay in between. This CDR3 spans 12 amino acids. The CDR3 DNA reads TGTGCCAGCAAGACCACGGGCCAGGGGGCTTTCTTT. Translated, it gives CASKTTGQGAFF.

This clonotype was recorded a few times. V and J are TRBV18 and TRBJ2-2, with D hard to call. The germline V gene has CDR1 KGHSH and CDR2 LQKENI. This CDR3 has 16 residues. Trimming removed 5 bases from V and 7 bases from J, with 20 bases in between. Written as DNA, the CDR3 is TGTGCCAGCTCATTGAAAGTAACGTCGTTGGACGGGGAGCTGTTTTTT. It specifies CASSLKVTSLDGELFF.

This clonotype was recorded many times. This chain links TRBV9 with TRBJ1-2; possibly TRBD1 for D (6 bases). Germline values: CDR1 SGDLS, CDR2 YYNGEE. The CDR3 covers 15 residues. V lost 4 bases and J lost 6, with 19 bases in between. The CDR3 region is CASSSRTVFVDGYTF. CDR3 nucleotide sequence: TGTGCCAGCAGCTCCCGGACAGTCTTCGTAGATGGCTACACCTTC.

This clonotype was observed many times. The J gene is TRBJ2-3, the V gene TRBV9; D remains unclear. This CDR3 is built from 15 residues. The germline V gene encodes CDR1 SGDLS and CDR2 YYNGEE. V lost 3 bases and J lost 1, with 12 bases in between. In DNA form, the CDR3 reads TGTGCCAGCAGCGCCCCGGACCGGGGCACAGATACGCAGTATTTT. It specifies CASSAPDRGTDTQYF.

V is TRBV27 and J is TRBJ1-1; tentatively, D is TRBD1 (5 bases). Germline V gene lookup returns CDR1 MNHEY and CDR2 SMNVEV (reference sequence). The CDR3 runs to 14 residues. The ends were cut back, 6 bases at V and 0 bases at J, with 11 bases in the middle. The CDR3 loop reads CASRPGPMNTEAFF. The CDR3 coding sequence is TGTGCCAGCAGGCCGGGACCGATGAACACTGAAGCTTTCTTT.

The chain combines TRBV28 with TRBJ2-7; maybe TRBD1 (6 bases). Per the germline V gene, CDR1 is MDHEN and CDR2 is SYDVKM. V lost 7 bases to trimming and J lost 2 bases, with 15 bases between them. The CDR3 is made up of 14 amino acids. The CDR3 nucleotides are TGTGCCAGCAAGAGGGCAGGGGAAGCCTACGAGCAGTACTTC. Its translation is CASKRAGEAYEQYF.

This clonotype was counted many times. V gene TRBV7-3 combines with J gene TRBJ2-2, with D uncertain. The CDR3 length is 12 residues. The germline V gene has CDR1 SGHTA and CDR2 FQGTGA. V was trimmed by 6 bases and J by 6 bases, leaving 8 bases between them. Here the CDR3 DNA reads TGTGCCAGCAGTCCTTCTGCCGGGGAGCTGTTTTTT. Translation: CASSPSAGELFF.

This clonotype showed up just a few times. V gene TRBV7-9 combines with J gene TRBJ2-7, with 10 bases fitting TRBD2. CDR1 is SEHNR, CDR2 FQNEAQ, per germline (reference sequence). V lost 0 bases, J lost 5 bases, and 10 bases stayed unmatched. CDR3 length: 17 residues. The CDR3 nucleotides read TGTGCCAGCAGCTTAGCCCCTTCTAGCGGGAGCGGGAACGAGCAGTACTTC. Translating gives CASSLAPSSGSGNEQYF.

This clonotype appeared many times. This sequence joins TRBV15 and TRBJ2-1; D uncertain. The germline gives CDR1 LNHNV, CDR2 YYDKDF (reference sequence). The CDR3 loop spans 15 amino acids. Trimming took 0 bases from V and 10 from J, leaving 16 bases between them. This CDR3 is CATSRDYSPGGEQFF. DNA of the CDR3: TGTGCCACCAGCAGAGATTACAGTCCGGGTGGGGAGCAGTTCTTC.

This clonotype was counted ten times or more. The rearrangement joins TRBV19 to TRBJ2-3; D perhaps matches TRBD2 (5 bases). V was pared by 4 bases and J by 4 bases, with 12 bases between. The CDR3 covers 14 residues. The germline gives CDR1 LNHDA, CDR2 SQIVND (reference sequence). The CDR3 DNA reads as TGTGCCAGTAGTACATTGACTATGCCAGATACGCAGTATTTT. This gives the protein CASSTLTMPDTQYF.

The table lists this clonotype with a few counts. The chain joins TRBV20-1 to TRBJ2-3, with D perhaps TRBD1 or TRBD2 (6 bases each). From germline, CDR1 is DFQATT and CDR2 SNEGSKA (reference sequence). Trimming pared 6 bases from V and 2 bases from J, leaving 18 bases between. The CDR3 extends over 15 amino acids. The chain's CDR3 is CSATRGLANTDTQYF. DNA for the CDR3: TGCAGTGCAACCCGGGGGCTAGCGAACACAGATACGCAGTATTTT.

The chain is built from TRBV4-2 and TRBJ1-2, with 7 bases matching TRBD1. The CDR3 loop spans 13 amino acids. V was pared by 3 bases and J by 6 bases, with 4 bases of the junction left unmatched. Germline-derived CDR1 and CDR2 are LGHNA and YNFKEQ. The CDR3 DNA is TGTGCCAGCAGCCAGTCGGGGACAGATGGCTACACCTTC. This encodes CASSQSGTDGYTF.

This chain uses TRBV28 with TRBJ2-7; D unresolved. The CDR3 sequence is 13 residues long. Germline V gene lookup returns CDR1 MDHEN and CDR2 SYDVKM. Trimming cost V 6 bases and J 0 bases, with 9 bases left between them. The CDR3 DNA reads as TGTGCCAGCAGGACACCGGGCTCCTACGAGCAGTACTTC. Translation: CASRTPGSYEQYF.

This clonotype has just a few counts. The rearrangement uses TRBV5-1 and TRBJ2-3; 12 bases map to TRBD2. This CDR3 spans 18 amino acids. Germline CDR1 reads SGHRS; CDR2 reads YFSETQ. Trimming cost V 0 bases and J 7 bases; bases outside gene matches: 12. In DNA, the CDR3 is TGCGCCAGCAGCTTGGAGTTGGCTAGCGGGAGGGCCGCGAATACGCAGTATTTT. Its translation: CASSLELASGRAANTQYF.

For this clonotype: This may stem from a read error, because a much larger clone lies one nucleotide away. V is TRBV29-1 and J is TRBJ2-3; D unclear. Per the germline V gene, CDR1 is SQVTM and CDR2 is ANQGSEA. The CDR3 totals 13 residues. This CDR3 is CSAASQNTDTRYF. As DNA, the CDR3 is TGCAGCGCGGCGTCTCAAAACACAGATACGCGGTATTTT.

By its share, this clonotype is medium-sized. CDR3 in amino acids: CASSPLERARNEQFF. Written as DNA, the CDR3 is TGTGCCAGCAGTCCCCTAGAGCGGGCCCGCAATGAGCAGTTCTTC. The chain recombines TRBV27 with TRBJ2-1, with a tentative D call TRBD2 (6 bases). The CDR3 consists of 15 residues. V dropped 5 bases and J dropped 6 bases, with 17 bases sitting between them. CDR1 is MNHEY and CDR2 is SMNVEV in the germline V gene (reference sequence).

The V and J genes are TRBV5-8 and TRBJ2-1; D not certain. CDR3 size: 14 residues. Looked up from germline, CDR1 is SGHTS and CDR2 is YDEGEE. The V end lost 2 bases, the J end lost 12 bases, and 18 bases lay between the germline ends. The CDR3 nucleotides are TGTGCCAGCAGCTTCGCCGTCGTCCCCCGGAGGCAGTTCTTC. Amino acids: CASSFAVVPRRQFF.

The J gene is TRBJ2-7, the V gene TRBV9; D ambiguous. V dropped 0 bases and J dropped 6 bases, with 13 bases sitting between them. Germline V CDR1 and CDR2: SGDLS, YYNGEE. The CDR3 has 14 residues. CDR3 DNA: TGTGCCAGCAGCGTAGGGTCACGAGTTGGCGAGCAGTACTTC. Encoded protein: CASSVGSRVGEQYF. The full variable domain, rest sourced from reference TRBV9 and TRBJ2-7, is DSGVTQTPKHLITATGQRVTLRCSPRSGDLSVYWYQQSLDQGLQFLIQYYNGEERAKGNILERFSAQQFPDLHSELNLSSLELGDSALYFCASSVGSRVGEQYFGPGTRLTVT.